Listed below are T cell receptor beta chains from one sample, sequenced in a study of blood T cell repertoires in COVID-19. Method: immunoSEQ multiplex PCR; TCRdb's copy keeps in-frame clones and lacks some. The sample has 70,000 to 100,000 clones; more than 70% are singletons. Material for sequencing was peripheral blood. Every receptor here comes from a man aged 50-60 years with COVID-19, enrolled during active disease. The conserved cysteine and the conserved F or W are not part of the CDR3 here. The order of the fields is CDR3 protein, J gene, V gene.

CDR3: ASIAVAGGYT
J: TRBJ1-2
V: TRBV2

CDR3: ASSAIKGETQY
J: TRBJ2-5
V: TRBV19

CDR3: ASSTGPEGKLF
J: TRBJ1-4
V: TRBV11-3

CDR3: ASSSTVSGNTIY
J: TRBJ1-3
V: TRBV7-2

CDR3: ASSEQQIYGYT
J: TRBJ1-2
V: TRBV6-1

CDR3: ASSLGTGSYEQY
J: TRBJ2-7
V: TRBV27

CDR3: ASSEYRDRGGSWTETQY
J: TRBJ2-5
V: TRBV6-1

CDR3: ASSELRGGDTQY
J: TRBJ2-3
V: TRBV25-1

CDR3: ASSQDRRNNSPLH
J: TRBJ1-6
V: TRBV4-1

CDR3: ASRLTGGGTEAF
J: TRBJ1-1
V: TRBV28

CDR3: ASNQGVNSPLH
J: TRBJ1-6
V: TRBV3-1/TRBV3-2

CDR3: ATSRVTGGDPQH
J: TRBJ1-5
V: TRBV15

CDR3: ASSEELGEKLF
J: TRBJ1-4
V: TRBV28

CDR3: ASRGGLAAYEQY
J: TRBJ2-7
V: TRBV28

CDR3: ASRGQRANTGELF
J: TRBJ2-2
V: TRBV6-5

CDR3: ASSEYGGELF
J: TRBJ2-2
V: TRBV25-1